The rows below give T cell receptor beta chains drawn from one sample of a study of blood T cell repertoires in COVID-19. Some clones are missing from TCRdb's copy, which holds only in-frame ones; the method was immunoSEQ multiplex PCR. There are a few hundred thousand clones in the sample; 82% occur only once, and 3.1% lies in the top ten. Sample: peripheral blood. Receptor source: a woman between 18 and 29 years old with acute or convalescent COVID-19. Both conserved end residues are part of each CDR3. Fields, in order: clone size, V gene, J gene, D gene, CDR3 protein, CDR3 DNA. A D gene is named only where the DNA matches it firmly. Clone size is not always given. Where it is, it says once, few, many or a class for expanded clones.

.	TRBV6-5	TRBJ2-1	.	CASSPGWTNEQFF	TGTGCCAGCAGCCCGGGATGGACCAATGAGCAGTTCTTC
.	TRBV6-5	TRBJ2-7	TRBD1	CASRDRRSGDYEQYF	TGTGCCAGCCGGGACAGACGTTCAGGGGACTACGAGCAGTACTTC
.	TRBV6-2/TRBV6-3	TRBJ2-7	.	CASSYSGHGYYQQYF	TGTGCCAGCAGTTACTCGGGACACGGGTATTATCAGCAGTACTTC
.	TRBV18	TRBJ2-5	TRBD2	CASSRMTSGGPQETQYF	TGTGCCAGCTCACGAATGACTAGCGGAGGCCCCCAAGAGACCCAGTACTTC
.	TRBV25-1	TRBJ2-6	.	CASSGSGTPPWANVLTF	TGTGCCAGCAGTGGGAGCGGGACACCCCCCTGGGCCAACGTCCTGACTTTC
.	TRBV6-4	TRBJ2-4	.	CASPLIVAKNIQYF	TGTGCCAGCCCACTTATAGTAGCCAAAAACATTCAGTACTTC
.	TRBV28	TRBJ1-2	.	CASSLLGELGPRGYTF	TGTGCCAGCAGTTTACTAGGGGAACTGGGGCCTCGGGGCTACACCTTC
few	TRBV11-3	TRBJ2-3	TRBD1	CASSLGTGGSADTQYF	TGTGCCAGCAGCTTAGGGACAGGGGGGTCGGCAGATACGCAGTATTTT
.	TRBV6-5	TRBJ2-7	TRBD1	CASSNPTGTYEQYF	TGTGCCAGCAGCAACCCGACAGGGACCTACGAGCAGTACTTC
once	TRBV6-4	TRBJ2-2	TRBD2	CASSVELAGGSLGELFF	TGTGCCAGCAGTGTCGAACTAGCGGGAGGAAGTCTCGGGGAGCTGTTTTTT
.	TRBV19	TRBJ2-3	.	CARRRNDWTDTQYF	TGTGCCAGGAGACGGAATGACTGGACAGATACGCAGTATTTT
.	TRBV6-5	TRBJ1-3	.	CASSYSAVGSGNTIYF	TGTGCCAGCAGTTACTCGGCGGTTGGGTCTGGAAACACCATATATTTT
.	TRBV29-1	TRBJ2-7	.	CSARGGTSYEQYF	TGCAGCGCCCGTGGCGGTACCTCCTACGAGCAGTACTTC
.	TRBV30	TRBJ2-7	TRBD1	CAWSGTGQNEQYF	TGTGCCTGGAGTGGGACAGGACAGAACGAGCAGTACTTC
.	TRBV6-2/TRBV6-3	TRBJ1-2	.	CASTPGRDYGYTF	TGTGCCAGCACCCCGGGGCGAGACTATGGCTACACCTTC
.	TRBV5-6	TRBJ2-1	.	CASSLVVDNEQFF	TGTGCCAGCAGCTTGGTGGTAGACAATGAGCAGTTCTTC
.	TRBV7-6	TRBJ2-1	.	CASSPHPQGTSSYNEQFF	TGTGCCAGCAGCCCCCACCCCCAAGGGACAAGCTCCTACAATGAGCAGTTCTTC
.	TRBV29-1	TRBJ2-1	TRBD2	CSVTGGSGNEQFF	TGCAGCGTTACGGGGGGGAGTGGCAATGAGCAGTTCTTC
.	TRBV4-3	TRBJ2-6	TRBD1	CASSPRPIQGQPYSGANVLTF	TGCGCCAGCAGCCCCCGACCGATACAGGGACAGCCCTACTCTGGGGCCAACGTCCTGACTTTC
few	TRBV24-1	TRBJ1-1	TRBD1	CATSDPLTGATNTEAFF	TGTGCCACCAGTGACCCCCTAACAGGGGCTACGAACACTGAAGCTTTCTTT
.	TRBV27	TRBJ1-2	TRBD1	CASSLSGTGLEGYTF	TGTGCCAGCAGTTTATCCGGGACAGGGTTAGAAGGCTACACCTTC
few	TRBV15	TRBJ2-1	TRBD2	CATSRDRGRGNEQFF	TGTGCCACCAGCAGAGATCGGGGGAGGGGCAATGAGCAGTTCTTC
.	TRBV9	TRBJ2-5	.	CASSVERGGQVLIKTQYF	TGTGCCAGCAGCGTAGAGAGGGGGGGACAGGTTCTTATCAAGACCCAGTACTTC
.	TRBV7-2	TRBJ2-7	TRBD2	CASSLALASGLYEQYF	TGTGCCAGCAGCTTAGCGTTAGCTAGCGGGCTCTACGAGCAGTACTTC
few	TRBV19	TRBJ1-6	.	CASSIPPRGNSYNSPLHF	TGTGCCAGTAGTATACCTCCACGGGGGAACTCCTATAATTCACCCCTCCACTTT
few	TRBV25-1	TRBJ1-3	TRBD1	CASSEPGQSSGNTIYF	TGTGCCAGCAGTGAACCGGGACAGAGCTCTGGAAACACCATATATTTT
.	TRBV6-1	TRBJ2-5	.	CASSEYRAETQYF	TGTGCCAGCAGTGAATACAGGGCAGAGACCCAGTACTTC
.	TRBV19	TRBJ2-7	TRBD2	CATKRRGSGSYEQYF	TGTGCCACAAAACGCCGGGGTAGCGGGAGCTACGAGCAGTACTTC
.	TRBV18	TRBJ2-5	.	CASSPGIKTQYF	TGTGCCAGCTCACCAGGCATAAAGACCCAGTACTTC
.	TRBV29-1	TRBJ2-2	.	CSVDDSLNTGELFF	TGCAGCGTTGACGACAGTCTGAACACCGGGGAGCTGTTTTTT
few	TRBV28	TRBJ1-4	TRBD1	CASRRDSATNEKLFF	TGTGCCAGCAGACGGGACAGTGCAACTAATGAAAAACTGTTTTTT
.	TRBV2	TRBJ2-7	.	CASSRERSYEQYF	TGTGCCAGCAGTCGTGAGCGATCCTACGAGCAGTACTTC
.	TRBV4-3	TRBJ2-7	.	CASSQEGGSYEQYF	TGCGCCAGCAGCCAGGAAGGGGGATCCTACGAGCAGTACTTC
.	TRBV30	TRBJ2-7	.	CAWSVSMHEQYF	TGTGCCTGGAGTGTTAGTATGCACGAGCAGTACTTC
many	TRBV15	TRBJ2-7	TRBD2	CATSEGLAENFAQYF	TGTGCCACCAGCGAAGGACTAGCGGAGAACTTCGCGCAGTACTTC
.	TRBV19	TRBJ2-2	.	CASSIQGSAGELFF	TGTGCCAGTAGTATACAGGGGTCCGCCGGGGAGCTGTTTTTT
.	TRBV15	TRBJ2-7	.	CATSTSELPLYEQYF	TGTGCCACCAGCACCTCCGAGTTGCCCCTCTACGAGCAGTACTTC
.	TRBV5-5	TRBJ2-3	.	CASSLFSGTDTQYF	TGTGCCAGCAGCTTGTTCTCGGGGACTGATACGCAGTATTTT
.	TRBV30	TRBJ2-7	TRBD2	CAWSGGFTSGAPYEQYF	TGTGCCTGGAGTGGCGGGTTCACTAGCGGGGCCCCCTACGAGCAGTACTTC
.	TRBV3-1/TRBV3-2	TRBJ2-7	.	CASSQVQGKNEQYF	TGTGCCAGCAGCCAAGTTCAGGGTAAGAACGAGCAGTACTTC
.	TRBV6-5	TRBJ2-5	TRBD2	CATLVEAGAVKTQYF	TGTGCCACCCTAGTGGAAGCGGGAGCTGTAAAGACCCAGTACTTC
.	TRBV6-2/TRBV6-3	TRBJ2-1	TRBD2	CASSFRTSGRVGEQFF	TGTGCCAGCAGTTTTCGGACTAGCGGGAGAGTTGGCGAGCAGTTCTTC
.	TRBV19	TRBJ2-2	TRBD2	CASSNSGRTIGELFF	TGTGCCAGTAGTAATAGCGGGAGGACGATCGGGGAGCTGTTTTTT
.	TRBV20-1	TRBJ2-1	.	CSAPLGGLLFF	TGCAGTGCCCCCCTGGGGGGACTTCTCTTCTTC